Listed below are T cell receptor beta chains from one sample, sequenced in a study of T cells in Graves' hyperthyroidism and ophthalmopathy. TCRdb processed the multiplex PCR reads anew with MiXCR; each CDR3 protein has one entry. This sample carries 750,000 to 900,000 distinct CDR3 sequences, roughly 37% of them seen once, and the ten largest clones take approximately 8.7%. Sequencing was carried out using blood. The source of these receptors is a young man with Graves' hyperthyroidism. The CDR3 runs from the conserved cysteine through the conserved F or W. Each record gives: V gene, D gene, J gene, clone size, CDR3 DNA, CDR3 protein. A D gene is named only where the DNA matches it firmly. Clone size is stated in some rows and not others, as once, few, many or a class when expanded.

v_call: TRBV29-1; d_call: TRBD1; j_call: TRBJ2-2; clone_size: few; cdr3_nt: TGCAGCGTCGACAGGGGTCATGGCACCGGGGAGCTGTTTTTT; cdr3_aa: CSVDRGHGTGELFF
v_call: TRBV7-9; d_call: NA; j_call: TRBJ1-4; clone_size: few; cdr3_nt: TGTGCCAGCAGCTTAGTAGGGGAAATACGGGAAAAACTGTTTTTT; cdr3_aa: CASSLVGEIREKLFF
v_call: TRBV9; d_call: NA; j_call: TRBJ1-2; clone_size: NA; cdr3_nt: TGTGCCAGCAGCTACCTCCCGGGGATGCGCTACACCTTC; cdr3_aa: CASSYLPGMRYTF
v_call: TRBV12-3/TRBV12-4; d_call: NA; j_call: TRBJ2-6; clone_size: NA; cdr3_nt: TGTGCCAGCAGTTTCTCTGGTACCGGGGCCAACGTCCTGACTTTC; cdr3_aa: CASSFSGTGANVLTF
v_call: TRBV6-1; d_call: NA; j_call: TRBJ1-4; clone_size: NA; cdr3_nt: TGTGCCAGCAGTAGGGACACTGGTTGGAGTGAAAAACTGTTTTTT; cdr3_aa: CASSRDTGWSEKLFF
v_call: TRBV19; d_call: NA; j_call: TRBJ1-5; clone_size: many; cdr3_nt: TGTGCCAGTAGTATACAGGAGCTTAGCAATCAGCCCCAGCATTTT; cdr3_aa: CASSIQELSNQPQHF
v_call: TRBV19; d_call: TRBD1; j_call: TRBJ1-1; clone_size: few; cdr3_nt: TGTGCCAGCAGCCAAGGACAGGGGTGGAACACTGAAGCTTTCTTT; cdr3_aa: CASSQGQGWNTEAFF
v_call: TRBV14; d_call: NA; j_call: TRBJ2-2; clone_size: few; cdr3_nt: TGTGCCAGCAGCCAATCTTGGGAGCTGTTTTTT; cdr3_aa: CASSQSWELFF
v_call: TRBV20-1; d_call: TRBD1; j_call: TRBJ2-7; clone_size: many; cdr3_nt: TGCAGTGCTAGAGACCTAAGGGACAGCTACGAGCAGTACTTC; cdr3_aa: CSARDLRDSYEQYF
v_call: TRBV12-3/TRBV12-4; d_call: NA; j_call: TRBJ2-7; clone_size: many; cdr3_nt: TGTGCCAGCAGACTAGGCAACGAGCAGTACTTC; cdr3_aa: CASRLGNEQYF
v_call: TRBV7-9; d_call: NA; j_call: TRBJ2-7; clone_size: many; cdr3_nt: TGTGCCACAGGACAGACCTACGAGCAGTACTTC; cdr3_aa: CATGQTYEQYF
v_call: TRBV12-3/TRBV12-4; d_call: TRBD1; j_call: TRBJ2-2; clone_size: NA; cdr3_nt: TGTGCCAGCAGTTTCCAGACAGGGACGGACACCGGGGAGCTGTTTTTT; cdr3_aa: CASSFQTGTDTGELFF
v_call: TRBV7-9; d_call: TRBD2; j_call: TRBJ2-5; clone_size: NA; cdr3_nt: TGTGCTAGCAGCCACGGGACTAGCGGCGACATAGAGACCCAGTACTTC; cdr3_aa: CASSHGTSGDIETQYF
v_call: TRBV2; d_call: TRBD1; j_call: TRBJ2-2; clone_size: many; cdr3_nt: TGTGCCACCACATCAGGGGGCACCGGGGAGCTGTTTTTT; cdr3_aa: CATTSGGTGELFF
v_call: TRBV12-3/TRBV12-4; d_call: NA; j_call: TRBJ2-5; clone_size: many; cdr3_nt: TGTGCCAGCAGTAGCCAGGGGATGGAGACCCAGTACTTC; cdr3_aa: CASSSQGMETQYF
v_call: TRBV20-1; d_call: NA; j_call: TRBJ2-7; clone_size: few; cdr3_nt: TGCAGTGCTAGAGTAGGCGTGAGGCCCTACGAGCAGTACTTC; cdr3_aa: CSARVGVRPYEQYF
v_call: TRBV7-2; d_call: TRBD1; j_call: TRBJ2-2; clone_size: NA; cdr3_nt: TGTGCCAGCAGCTTCCCCAGGGGGCAAAGCACCGGGGAGCTGTTTTTT; cdr3_aa: CASSFPRGQSTGELFF
v_call: TRBV11-2; d_call: NA; j_call: TRBJ2-7; clone_size: NA; cdr3_nt: TGTGCCAGCAGCTCTCCGAAGAGCGGAAACCCCTACGAGCAGTACTTC; cdr3_aa: CASSSPKSGNPYEQYF
v_call: TRBV19; d_call: TRBD1; j_call: TRBJ2-5; clone_size: NA; cdr3_nt: TGTGCCAGTAGTATTATTGGACAGGGAGAGACCCAGTACTTC; cdr3_aa: CASSIIGQGETQYF
v_call: TRBV11-3; d_call: NA; j_call: TRBJ2-5; clone_size: NA; cdr3_nt: TGTGCCAGCAGCTTAGGGTACAGCGGCAATCAGCCCCAGTACTTC; cdr3_aa: CASSLGYSGNQPQYF
v_call: TRBV29-1; d_call: NA; j_call: TRBJ1-1; clone_size: NA; cdr3_nt: TGCAGCGTTGAAACCTCCCCAAACACTGAAGCTTTCTTT; cdr3_aa: CSVETSPNTEAFF
v_call: TRBV7-3; d_call: NA; j_call: TRBJ1-6; clone_size: many; cdr3_nt: TGTGCCAGCAGCTTAGCGCGGGATTCACCCCTCCACTTT; cdr3_aa: CASSLARDSPLHF
v_call: TRBV7-9; d_call: NA; j_call: TRBJ1-1; clone_size: NA; cdr3_nt: TGTGCCACCACGGGGGGTTCGGGCCGCACCTTTGAAGCTTTCTTT; cdr3_aa: CATTGGSGRTFEAFF
v_call: TRBV7-8; d_call: TRBD1; j_call: TRBJ2-7; clone_size: few; cdr3_nt: TGTGCCAGTAAACTCGGACAGGGGGCCTCCTACGAGCAGTACTTC; cdr3_aa: CASKLGQGASYEQYF
v_call: TRBV6-5; d_call: NA; j_call: TRBJ2-2; clone_size: NA; cdr3_nt: TGTGCCAGCAGCCCTTATCCACTCCGGAACACCGGGGAGCTGTTTTTT; cdr3_aa: CASSPYPLRNTGELFF
v_call: TRBV7-2; d_call: NA; j_call: TRBJ1-1; clone_size: NA; cdr3_nt: TGTGCCAGCAGCCAAGATGGAGGCTTGAACACTGAAGCTTTCTTT; cdr3_aa: CASSQDGGLNTEAFF
v_call: TRBV7-2; d_call: NA; j_call: TRBJ2-7; clone_size: NA; cdr3_nt: TGTGCCATCATCCGAATGGGGGGCGAAAAGTACTTC; cdr3_aa: CAIIRMGGEKYF
v_call: TRBV10-3; d_call: NA; j_call: TRBJ2-2; clone_size: NA; cdr3_nt: TGTGCCAGCAGTTATGGGGCGTTGTCGGGCGGGGAGCTGTTTTTT; cdr3_aa: CASSYGALSGGELFF
v_call: TRBV29-1; d_call: NA; j_call: TRBJ1-1; clone_size: once; cdr3_nt: TGCAGCGTTGAAACTAGCGGGAGGGAAGCTTTCTTT; cdr3_aa: CSVETSGREAFF
v_call: TRBV20-1; d_call: NA; j_call: TRBJ2-7; clone_size: few; cdr3_nt: TGCAGTGCTAGAGATCCCGCCTTCTACGAGCAGTACTTC; cdr3_aa: CSARDPAFYEQYF
v_call: TRBV19; d_call: TRBD1; j_call: TRBJ2-7; clone_size: NA; cdr3_nt: TGTGCCAGTAGTAGAGGGGGCTCCACCTACGAGCAGTACTTC; cdr3_aa: CASSRGGSTYEQYF
v_call: TRBV6-9; d_call: NA; j_call: TRBJ1-2; clone_size: NA; cdr3_nt: TGTGCCAGCAGTGAAGGGTTCTCGGAAGGCTACACCTTC; cdr3_aa: CASSEGFSEGYTF
v_call: TRBV20-1; d_call: NA; j_call: TRBJ1-2; clone_size: NA; cdr3_nt: TGCAGTGCTAGAGATAGACAGGCGGCGCGAGGCTACACCTTC; cdr3_aa: CSARDRQAARGYTF
v_call: TRBV19; d_call: NA; j_call: TRBJ1-5; clone_size: NA; cdr3_nt: TGTGCCTGGAGTGTGGGGGGCGATCAGCCCCAGCATTTT; cdr3_aa: CAWSVGGDQPQHF
v_call: TRBV7-9; d_call: TRBD1; j_call: TRBJ2-7; clone_size: NA; cdr3_nt: TGTGCCAGCAGCGGTATAGGACCGGGACAGGGATTCCACGAGCAGTACTTC; cdr3_aa: CASSGIGPGQGFHEQYF
v_call: TRBV29-1; d_call: NA; j_call: TRBJ1-1; clone_size: many; cdr3_nt: TGCAGCGTTGTATTGTTGTCTGAAGCTTTCTTT; cdr3_aa: CSVVLLSEAFF